This T cell receptor (beta chain) was found in a study of blood T cell repertoires in COVID-19. About the study: Donors in the United States, Italy and Spain gave samples during acute or convalescent COVID-19. Sample material is recorded as cDNA or gDNA derived from T cells, B-cell-depleted T cells, or PBMCs.

This clone was observed a single time. V lost 4 bases, J lost 1 base, and 13 bases lay in between. This CDR3 is 15 amino acids long. CDR1 SGDLS and CDR2 YYNGEE come from the germline V gene. Under the authors' procedure: Amplified reference gene primers provided the basis for estimating nucleated cell counts. This table comes from immunoSEQ multiplex PCR, and its TCRdb copy is limited to in-frame clones, with some not included. V, J and clone size were drawn from that table, and D and trimming were deduced from the DNA. The sample consists of 210,000 or so clones, about 90% of them appearing once. Sequenced input: peripheral blood. The origin of this receptor is a man aged 45 to 65 with acute or convalescent COVID-19. The chain carries TRBV9 and TRBJ2-3, with a possible D match to TRBD2 (7 bases). The CDR3 coding sequence is TGTGCCAGCAGCCGGGGGGCGTCAGGCACAGATACGCAGTATTTT. Translation: CASSRGASGTDTQYF.